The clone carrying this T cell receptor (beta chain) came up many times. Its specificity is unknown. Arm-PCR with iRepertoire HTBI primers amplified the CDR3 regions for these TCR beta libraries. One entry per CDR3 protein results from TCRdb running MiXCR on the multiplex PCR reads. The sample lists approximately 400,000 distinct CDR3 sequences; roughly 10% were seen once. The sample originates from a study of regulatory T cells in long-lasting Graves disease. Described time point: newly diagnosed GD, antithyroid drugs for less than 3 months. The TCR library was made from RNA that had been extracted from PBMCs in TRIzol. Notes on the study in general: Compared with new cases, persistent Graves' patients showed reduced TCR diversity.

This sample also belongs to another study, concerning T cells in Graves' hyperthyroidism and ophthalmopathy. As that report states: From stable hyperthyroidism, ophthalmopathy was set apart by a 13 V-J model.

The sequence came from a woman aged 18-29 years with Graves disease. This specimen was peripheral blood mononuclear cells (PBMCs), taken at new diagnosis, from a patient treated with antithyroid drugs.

CDR3 sequence: CSSTSQGVYGYTF. The CDR3 region has the DNA TGCAGTTCTACTTCGCAGGGAGTCTATGGCTACACCTTC. The J gene is TRBJ1-2, the V gene TRBV20-1; possibly TRBD1 for D (5 bases). V gave up 8 bases and J gave up 4 bases, with 17 bases separating them. Germline V CDR1 and CDR2: DFQATT, SNEGSKA (reference sequence). The CDR3 runs to 13 residues.